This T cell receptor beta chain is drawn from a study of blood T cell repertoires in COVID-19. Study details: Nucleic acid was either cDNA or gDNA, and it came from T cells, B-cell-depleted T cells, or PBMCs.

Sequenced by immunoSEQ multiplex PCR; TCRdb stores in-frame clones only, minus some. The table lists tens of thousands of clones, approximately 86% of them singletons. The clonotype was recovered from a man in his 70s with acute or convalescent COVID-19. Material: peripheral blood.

The CDR3 DNA sequence: TGCGCCAGCAGCTTGCCAGGGTCGGCATATGGCTACACCTTC. It codes for CASSLPGSAYGYTF. This chain links TRBV5-1 with TRBJ1-2, with D perhaps TRBD1 (5 bases). The CDR3 runs to 14 residues. V dropped 1 base and J dropped 5 bases, with 12 bases sitting between them. Per the germline V gene, CDR1 is SGHRS and CDR2 is YFSETQ.